These T cell receptor beta chains were read from a single sample in a study of T cell responses to AZD1222 COVID-19 vaccine. Data came from immunoSEQ multiplex PCR; TCRdb stores just in-frame clones and leaves some out. Among roughly 110,000 clones listed, about 90% were seen once. This material consisted of peripheral blood, taken on day 0 of AZD1222 vaccination. Every receptor here comes from an adult in good health. The conserved cysteine and the conserved F or W are not part of the CDR3 here.

CDR3 length: 12; J gene: TRBJ1-6; V gene: TRBV10-2; CDR3 protein: ASSERTDKSPLH
CDR3 length: 14; J gene: TRBJ1-4; V gene: TRBV5-1; CDR3 protein: ASSAGTGGTNEKLF
CDR3 length: 12; J gene: TRBJ1-5; V gene: TRBV28; CDR3 protein: ASSFGGDVQPQH
CDR3 length: 12; J gene: TRBJ2-5; V gene: TRBV7-9; CDR3 protein: ASSFNRVGETQY
CDR3 length: 12; J gene: TRBJ2-5; V gene: TRBV7-9; CDR3 protein: ASSPTGGGETQY
CDR3 length: 14; J gene: TRBJ1-3; V gene: TRBV4-2; CDR3 protein: ASSQDLGAAGNTIY
CDR3 length: 13; J gene: TRBJ2-3; V gene: TRBV9; CDR3 protein: ASSVATGSTDTQY
CDR3 length: 7; J gene: TRBJ2-5; V gene: TRBV10-3; CDR3 protein: AIGETQY
CDR3 length: 10; J gene: TRBJ1-5; V gene: TRBV3-1/TRBV3-2; CDR3 protein: ASSRSGEPQH
CDR3 length: 12; J gene: TRBJ2-7; V gene: TRBV20-1; CDR3 protein: SASQADNSYEQY
CDR3 length: 12; J gene: TRBJ1-2; V gene: TRBV15; CDR3 protein: ATSRAAGGYGYT
CDR3 length: 9; J gene: TRBJ2-7; V gene: TRBV28; CDR3 protein: ASIDIGEQY
CDR3 length: 12; J gene: TRBJ2-3; V gene: TRBV5-4; CDR3 protein: ASSFRGEADTQY
CDR3 length: 11; J gene: TRBJ1-2; V gene: TRBV19; CDR3 protein: ASRDDRGNGYT
CDR3 length: 12; J gene: TRBJ1-2; V gene: TRBV9; CDR3 protein: ASSPRDGSYGYT
CDR3 length: 14; J gene: TRBJ1-5; V gene: TRBV3-1/TRBV3-2; CDR3 protein: ASSQAGRGNNQPQH
CDR3 length: 12; J gene: TRBJ1-6; V gene: TRBV9; CDR3 protein: ASSEWRDNSPLH
CDR3 length: 15; J gene: TRBJ1-5; V gene: TRBV30; CDR3 protein: AWIGGRVTPSNQPQH
CDR3 length: 13; J gene: TRBJ2-4; V gene: TRBV9; CDR3 protein: ASSPRQERGSIQY
CDR3 length: 12; J gene: TRBJ1-1; V gene: TRBV19; CDR3 protein: ASSIAGVITEAF
CDR3 length: 13; J gene: TRBJ1-4; V gene: TRBV11-2; CDR3 protein: ASLRGLGGNEKLF
CDR3 length: 11; J gene: TRBJ2-7; V gene: TRBV7-3; CDR3 protein: ASSFRGGDEQY
CDR3 length: 10; J gene: TRBJ1-5; V gene: TRBV29-1; CDR3 protein: SVEDYGQPQH
CDR3 length: 13; J gene: TRBJ2-5; V gene: TRBV2; CDR3 protein: ASSVGTGWQETQY
CDR3 length: 13; J gene: TRBJ1-5; V gene: TRBV9; CDR3 protein: ASSVGVGLNQPQH
CDR3 length: 11; J gene: TRBJ1-2; V gene: TRBV12-3/TRBV12-4; CDR3 protein: ASSATPLGGYT
CDR3 length: 12; J gene: TRBJ1-6; V gene: TRBV5-6; CDR3 protein: ASSKGRLSSPLH
CDR3 length: 11; J gene: TRBJ1-1; V gene: TRBV7-9; CDR3 protein: ASSSGINTEAF
CDR3 length: 16; J gene: TRBJ2-1; V gene: TRBV3-1/TRBV3-2; CDR3 protein: ASSRLSLAGGSYNEQF